The 32 T cell receptor beta chains below were found in one sample sequenced in a study of regulatory T cells in long-lasting Graves disease. Time point denoted: newly diagnosed GD, antithyroid drugs for less than 3 months. Making the TCR library involved RNA that had been extracted from PBMCs. iRepertoire HTBI primers and Arm-PCR of CDR3 regions built TCR beta libraries. Each CDR3 protein gets one entry after TCRdb re-called the multiplex PCR reads with MiXCR. The sample lists about 560,000 distinct CDR3 sequences, 15% to 20% occurring once. The same data also contributed to another study, on T cells in Graves' hyperthyroidism and ophthalmopathy.

The sequenced sample was peripheral blood mononuclear cells (PBMCs), obtained at new diagnosis, from a patient treated with antithyroid drugs. The receptors originated from a man between 18 and 35 years old with Graves disease.

The chain is built from TRBV27 and TRBJ2-7; TRBD2 matches at 8 bases. The CDR3 length is 14 residues. Trimming took 3 bases from V and 1 from J; bases not matched to a gene: 2. CDR1 and CDR2 (germline): MNHEY, SMNVEV (reference sequence). In DNA form, the CDR3 reads TGTGCCAGCAGTTTGCGGGAGGATTCCTACGAGCAGTACTTC. Translation gives CASSLREDSYEQYF.

This clonotype was seen ten or more times. The rearrangement links TRBV2 to TRBJ2-1, with 12 positions matching TRBD2. V gave up 0 bases and J gave up 8 bases; unmatched junction bases: 2. The germline CDR1 and CDR2 sequences are SNHLY and FYNNEI. CDR3 size: 15 residues. CDR3 sequence (DNA): TGTGCCAGCAGTGAAGCTCTAGCGGGAGGGCATGAGCAGTTCTTC. This gives the protein CASSEALAGGHEQFF. Combining the CDR3 with reference TRBV2 and TRBJ2-1 gives the whole variable domain EPEVTQTPSHQVTQMGQEVILRCVPISNHLYFYWYRQILGQKVEFLVSFYNNEISEKSEIFDDQFSVERPDGSNFTLKIRSTKLEDSAMYFCASSEALAGGHEQFFGPGTRLTVL.

This clonotype showed up many times. The chain carries TRBV5-1 and TRBJ2-1; unclear D gene. There are 15 residues in the CDR3. The V end lost 0 bases, the J end lost 4 bases, and 11 bases lay between the germline ends. Germline V CDR1 and CDR2: SGHRS, YFSETQ. DNA for the CDR3: TGCGCCAGCAGCTTGGATATAGGCCGGTACAATGAGCAGTTCTTC. This gives the protein CASSLDIGRYNEQFF.

The chain combines TRBV7-9 with TRBJ1-6; TRBD1 might be the D (5 bases). CDR1 is SEHNR, CDR2 FQNEAQ, per germline (reference sequence). The CDR3 sequence is 16 residues long. The V gene lost 0 bases and the J gene lost 8 bases, with 14 bases spanning the gap. CDR3 sequence (DNA): TGTGCCAGCAGCTTAGCGCCCCAGGGAAAGGATTCACCCCTCCACTTT. It specifies CASSLAPQGKDSPLHF.

This clonotype was picked up a small number of times. The rearrangement links TRBV20-1 to TRBJ1-4; weak D call: TRBD1 (5 bases). Looked up from germline, CDR1 is DFQATT and CDR2 is SNEGSKA (reference sequence). The CDR3 loop spans 14 amino acids. V was clipped by 4 bases and J by 0 bases, with 9 bases between them. The CDR3, as DNA: TGCAGTGCTAAAGGGGACGCAACTAATGAAAAACTGTTTTTT. Translated: CSAKGDATNEKLFF.

As to this clonotype: Just one base apart from a much larger clone, this may be a read error. The V call is TRBV30, the J call TRBJ2-3; D possibly corresponds to TRBD2 (6 bases). This CDR3 region has 15 residues. The germline CDR1 and CDR2 sequences are GTSNPN and SVGIG (reference sequence). CDR3 loop: CVWSGGGASTDTQYF. The DNA of the CDR3 is TGTGTCTGGAGTGGTGGCGGGGCTAGCACAGATACGCAGTATTTT.

Remarks on this clonotype: A much larger clone differs by one base, so this may be a read error. The gene calls are TRBV27 and TRBJ1-4; tentatively, D is TRBD1 (5 bases). The CDR3 has 15 amino acids. Germline CDR1 is MNHEY and CDR2 is SMNVEV (reference sequence). V gave up 5 bases and J gave up 7 bases, with 17 bases separating them. CDR3: CASSPPEGLGEKLFF. The CDR3 DNA follows: TGTGCCAGCAGTCCCCCCGAGGGGTTAGGTGAAAAACTGTTTTTT.

This clonotype occurred many times. The V call is TRBV6-1, the J call TRBJ2-1; TRBD1 might be the D (6 bases). The germline V gene encodes CDR1 MNHNS and CDR2 SASEGT. V shed 5 bases and J shed 4 bases, with 15 bases lying between them. The CDR3 runs to 15 residues. CDR3 amino acids: CASSKGTPAYNEQFF. The CDR3 DNA reads as TGTGCCAGCAGTAAAGGGACACCAGCTTACAATGAGCAGTTCTTC.

This clonotype was observed a handful of times. The chain couples TRBV10-2 to TRBJ1-2, with 7 bases aligning to TRBD1. CDR3 length: 15 residues. Germline CDR1 WSHSY, CDR2 SAAADI. With V trimmed by 4 bases and J by 8 bases, 13 bases remained unmatched. DNA for the CDR3: TGCGCCAGCAGTGGTCCGACAGGGTGGTCGCTCGGCTACACCTTC. It is translated as CASSGPTGWSLGYTF.

Ten or more counts support this clonotype. The CDR3 spells CASSQLAGGPFFYF. The CDR3 DNA reads TGCGCCAGCAGCCAACTAGCGGGAGGGCCCTTTTTTTACTTC. The gene calls are TRBV4-1 and TRBJ2-7; 12 bases line up with TRBD2. The CDR3 is 14 amino acids. The trim removed 2 bases at V and 13 bases at J, leaving 9 bases unmatched. Germline V gene lookup returns CDR1 MGHRA and CDR2 YSYEKL.

The CDR3 region is CASSQGNGLTYEQYF. For the CDR3, the DNA is TGTGCCAGCAGCCAAGGCAACGGGCTGACCTACGAGCAGTACTTC. J is TRBJ2-7 and V is TRBV3-1; D not resolved. The V end was cut by 1 base, the J end by 2 bases, with 12 bases between. Germline V gene sequence: CDR1 LGHDT, CDR2 YNNKEL (reference sequence). This CDR3 region has 15 residues.

The chain recombines TRBV10-3 with TRBJ2-7, with a possible D match to TRBD2 (5 bases). Per germline, CDR1 ENHRY and CDR2 SYGVKD. The CDR3 runs to 16 residues. V lost 5 bases, J lost 3 bases, and 20 bases lay in between. The CDR3 here is CAISRNAGGIIYEQYF. The CDR3 nucleotides read TGTGCCATCAGTCGGAACGCCGGAGGCATAATCTACGAGCAGTACTTC.

This chain links TRBV24-1 with TRBJ1-6; unclear D gene. CDR3 length: 13 amino acids. Germline V gene lookup returns CDR1 KGHDR and CDR2 SFDVKD. Between the trimmed V and J ends, which lost 9 bases and 7 bases, there was a span of 12 bases. The CDR3 reads CATGGAGNSPLHF. The CDR3 bases are TGTGCCACCGGCGGCGCGGGCAATTCACCCCTCCACTTT.

In its sample, this clonotype was seen many times. J is TRBJ1-2 and V is TRBV30; no firm D call. The CDR3 runs 14 residues. With 2 bases removed from V and 3 bases from J, the gap between germline ends came to 13 bases. The germline V gene has CDR1 GTSNPN and CDR2 SVGIG (reference sequence). The CDR3 DNA sequence: TGTGCCTGGAGTCTCGGAAACGAGTACTATGGCTACACCTTC. This codes for CAWSLGNEYYGYTF.

This chain uses TRBV7-2 with TRBJ1-5; no clear D. V shed 1 base and J shed 0 bases, with 16 bases lying between them. The CDR3 has 18 amino acids. The germline V gene has CDR1 SGHTA and CDR2 FQGNSA. The CDR3 sequence: CASSLVLRTDYSNQPQHF. The DNA for the CDR3 is TGTGCCAGCAGCTTAGTCCTTAGGACCGATTATAGCAATCAGCCCCAGCATTTT. Together with reference TRBV7-2 and TRBJ1-5, the CDR3 gives the full variable domain: GAGVSQSPSNKVTEKGKDVELRCDPISGHTALYWYRQSLGQGLEFLIYFQGNSAPDKSGLPSDRFSAERTGGSVSTLTIQRTQQEDSAVYLCASSLVLRTDYSNQPQHFGDGTRLSIL.

This clonotype was observed many times. The CDR3 sequence is CASSIRTSGRDTQYF. In DNA form, the CDR3 reads TGTGCCAGCAGCATCCGGACTAGCGGGAGGGATACGCAGTATTTT. V gene TRBV12-3 or TRBV12-4 combines with J gene TRBJ2-3; 14 positions agree with TRBD2. Germline trimming cut 6 bases from V and 6 bases from J; bases unmatched to any gene: 5. The length of the CDR3 is 15 residues.

This chain uses TRBV18 with TRBJ2-5; 9 bases match TRBD1. The CDR3 is 18 residues long. Per germline, CDR1 KGHSH and CDR2 LQKENI. V trimming: 3 bases; J trimming: 0 bases; junction bases outside the gene matches: 11. The DNA for the CDR3 is TGTGCCAGCTCACCCACAGCTGCGGGACAGGGCCACCAAGAGACCCAGTACTTC. Its protein product is CASSPTAAGQGHQETQYF.

Notes on this clonotype: One end of the junction is discordant with germline, which a read error may explain. The chain couples TRBV5-1 to TRBJ2-7; D not certain. The CDR3 length is 12 residues. CDR1 and CDR2 from the germline V gene are SGHRS and YFSETQ. CDR3 nucleotides: TGTGCCAGCAGCCAGAGACCCTACGAGCAGTACTTC. Translation gives CASSQRPYEQYF.

The CDR3 loop is CASRSQPGLPNKNEQFF. The CDR3 coding sequence is TGTGCCAGCAGATCGCAACCGGGACTTCCTAATAAAAATGAGCAGTTCTTC. The J gene is TRBJ2-1, the V gene TRBV28, with a tentative D call TRBD2 (6 bases). The CDR3 contains 17 residues. Germline values: CDR1 MDHEN, CDR2 SYDVKM. The ends were cut back, 6 bases at V and 7 bases at J, with 25 bases in the middle. Combining the CDR3 with reference TRBV28 and TRBJ2-1 gives the whole variable domain DVKVTQSSRYLVKRTGEKVFLECVQDMDHENMFWYRQDPGLGLRLIYFSYDVKMKEKGDIPEGYSVSREKKERFSLILESASTNQTSMYLCASRSQPGLPNKNEQFFGPGTRLTVL.

This clonotype came up a few times. The chain uses TRBV29-1 and TRBJ2-7, with D possibly being TRBD2 (6 bases). CDR1 is SQVTM and CDR2 is ANQGSEA in the germline V gene. This CDR3 is 13 amino acids long. V lost 7 bases and J 5 bases, leaving 18 bases between the germline ends. The DNA of the CDR3 is TGCAGCGGAGCGTCGCGGGGTAGGCACGAGCAGTACTTC. Translated, it gives CSGASRGRHEQYF.

This clonotype was observed a handful of times. This chain links TRBV5-1 with TRBJ2-7; 7 positions match TRBD2. The CDR3 runs 14 residues. Germline V CDR1 and CDR2: SGHRS, YFSETQ. V lost 4 bases to trimming and J lost 4 bases; unmatched junction nucleotides: 8. The CDR3 bases are TGCGCCAGCAGCCCCCCGGGGGGAACTTACGAGCAGTACTTC. This codes for CASSPPGGTYEQYF.

There are many counts of this clonotype. An end of the junction does not agree with germline; a read error may underlie this. The chain uses TRBV5-1 and TRBJ2-3, with 11 bases fitting TRBD2. Germline lookup yields CDR1 SGHRS and CDR2 YFSETQ. This CDR3 region has 15 residues. The CDR3, as DNA: TGTGCCAGCAGCCGACTAGCGGGGTCCACAGATACGCAGTATTTT. Translated, it gives CASSRLAGSTDTQYF.

This clonotype has at least ten counts. The chain joins TRBV12-3 or TRBV12-4 to TRBJ1-1; no clear D. The CDR3 sequence is 12 residues long. Deletions cut 3 bases from V and 1 base from J, with 3 bases between. The CDR3 region has the DNA TGTGCCAGCAGTTTTAAGAACACTGAAGCTTTCTTT. Translation gives CASSFKNTEAFF.

This clonotype has at least ten counts. The chain links TRBV20-1 to TRBJ1-5; 7 bases fit TRBD1. The CDR3 runs 16 residues. V lost 6 bases, J lost 1 base, and 12 bases stayed unmatched. Germline V CDR1 and CDR2: DFQATT, SNEGSKA (reference sequence). The CDR3, as DNA: TGCAGTGCGGCGGGACAGTACTACGAGAGCAATCAGCCCCAGCATTTT. Translated, it gives CSAAGQYYESNQPQHF.

J is TRBJ2-7 and V is TRBV3-1; 9 bases agree with TRBD2. The CDR3 extends over 15 amino acids. The germline gives CDR1 LGHDT, CDR2 YNNKEL (reference sequence). V trimming: 1 base; J trimming: 6 bases; junction bases outside the gene matches: 7. This CDR3 is CASSQARLAGSEQYF. As DNA, the CDR3 is TGTGCCAGCAGCCAAGCTCGCCTAGCGGGAAGCGAGCAGTACTTC.

This clonotype has more than one count but fewer than ten. The gene calls are TRBV5-1 and TRBJ2-1; D is perhaps TRBD2 (9 bases). V lost 1 base, J lost 7 bases, and 27 bases lay in between. The CDR3 length is 19 residues. CDR1 is SGHRS and CDR2 is YFSETQ in the germline V gene. In DNA form, the CDR3 reads TGCGCCAGCAGCTTGAGGGGGACAGGAAATAGCGGGAGTGTGAATGAGCAGTTCTTC. It encodes CASSLRGTGNSGSVNEQFF.

This clonotype was seen repeatedly, ten times or more. This sequence joins TRBV11-2 and TRBJ2-5; TRBD2 aligns across 8 bases. CDR1 is SGHAT, CDR2 FQNNGV, per germline. Trimming took 5 bases from V and 5 from J; bases not matched to a gene: 13. CDR3 length equals 16 residues. CDR3 nucleotide sequence: TGTGCCAGCAGCGCCAGACTAGCGCGCGGGGAGGAGACCCAGTACTTC. Translated, it gives CASSARLARGEETQYF.

This clonotype was counted at least ten times. This chain connects TRBV30 to TRBJ2-1; D gene uncertain. The CDR3 sequence is 13 residues long. Between the trimmed V and J ends, which lost 2 bases and 3 bases, there was a span of 8 bases. The germline V gene has CDR1 GTSNPN and CDR2 SVGIG (reference sequence). The CDR3: CAWSLPYYNEQFF. CDR3 sequence (DNA): TGTGCCTGGAGTCTACCCTACTACAATGAGCAGTTCTTC.

The V call is TRBV7-3, the J call TRBJ2-2; D unresolved. Germline CDR1 reads SGHTA; CDR2 reads FQGTGA. This CDR3 comprises 13 residues. V gave up 0 bases and J gave up 7 bases, with 6 bases separating them. The CDR3 protein is CASSLTPGGELFF. The CDR3 DNA follows: TGTGCCAGCAGCTTAACTCCGGGCGGGGAGCTGTTTTTT.

Note on this clonotype: A much larger clonotype is one base distant, so this may be a read error. V usage is TRBV12-3 or TRBV12-4 and J usage is TRBJ2-7; 9 nucleotides line up with TRBD1. The length of the CDR3 is 14 residues. The CDR3 here is CTSTTGTGRIEQYF. In nucleotides, the CDR3 is TGTACCAGCACCACCGGGACAGGGCGCATCGAGCAGTACTTC.

As for this clonotype: This likely traces to a read error, being one base from a far larger clone. The rearrangement joins TRBV11-2 to TRBJ2-1, with 10 bases fitting TRBD2. Losses at the gene ends were 5 bases for V and 6 bases for J; bases not matched to a gene: 7. The V gene's germline CDR1 is SGHAT and CDR2 FQNNGV. CDR3 length: 15 residues. This chain's CDR3 is CASSAGSSGSNEQFF. The CDR3 DNA follows: TGTGCCAGCAGCGCAGGCTCTAGCGGGAGCAATGAGCAGTTCTTC.

This clonotype was counted a few times. The V gene is TRBV13, the J gene TRBJ1-1, with a tentative D call TRBD1 (6 bases). CDR3 length: 14 residues. Trimming left V 0 bases short and J 6 bases short, with 11 bases between. The germline gives CDR1 PRHDT, CDR2 FYEKMQ (reference sequence). The CDR3: CASSLGRGRAEAFF. CDR3 sequence (DNA): TGTGCCAGCAGCTTAGGGCGGGGGCGGGCTGAAGCTTTCTTT.